These 21 T cell receptor beta chains were all obtained from the same sample, sequenced in a study of regulatory T cells in long-lasting Graves disease. Time point defined: newly diagnosed GD, antithyroid drugs for less than 3 months. The TCR library was made from RNA extracted from PBMCs. To make TCR beta libraries, researchers used iRepertoire HTBI primers and Arm-PCR of CDR3 regions. TCRdb reanalysed the multiplex PCR reads using MiXCR and keeps one entry per CDR3 protein. This sample has about 310,000 distinct CDR3 sequences; over 15% occur once, and the top ten carry about 39%. Material: peripheral blood mononuclear cells (PBMCs), obtained at new diagnosis, from a patient treated with antithyroid drugs. These receptors were taken from a female donor with Graves disease.

CDR3: CASSLMDGVYEQYF. The CDR3 nucleotides read TGTGCCAGCAGTTTAATGGACGGAGTCTACGAGCAGTACTTC. The J gene is TRBJ2-7, the V gene TRBV28; unclear D gene. Germline loops: CDR1 MDHEN, CDR2 SYDVKM. Trimming took off 2 bases at V and 3 bases at J, with 11 bases between the two ends. The CDR3 totals 14 residues. The complete variable domain, with remaining parts taken from reference TRBV28 and TRBJ2-7, reads DVKVTQSSRYLVKRTGEKVFLECVQDMDHENMFWYRQDPGLGLRLIYFSYDVKMKEKGDIPEGYSVSREKKERFSLILESASTNQTSMYLCASSLMDGVYEQYFGPGTRLTVT.

The chain couples TRBV9 to TRBJ2-4; possible D gene TRBD1, 5 bases. Germline lookup yields CDR1 SGDLS and CDR2 YYNGEE. Trimming left V 0 bases short and J 8 bases short, with 12 bases between. The CDR3 spans 14 residues. The CDR3, as DNA: TGTGCCAGCAGCGTAGAAGGGGAAGACGACATTCAGTACTTC. It codes for CASSVEGEDDIQYF.

This clonotype was detected ten times or more. J is TRBJ1-1 and V is TRBV6-5, with D tentatively TRBD1 (5 bases). Germline CDR1 MNHEY, CDR2 SVGAGI. V shed 0 bases and J shed 1 base, with 9 bases lying between them. This CDR3 region has 15 residues. CDR3 sequence reads: CASSYSPGTNTEAFF. As DNA, the CDR3 is TGTGCCAGCAGTTACTCGCCAGGGACGAACACTGAAGCTTTCTTT.

This clonotype was seen ten or more times. V gene TRBV18 combines with J gene TRBJ1-2; tentatively, D is TRBD1 (5 bases). Trimming left V 2 bases short and J 2 bases short, with 12 bases between. This CDR3 has 15 residues. Germline V lookup: CDR1 KGHSH, CDR2 LQKENI. CDR3: CASSPFAGPNYGYTF. The CDR3 bases are TGTGCCAGCTCACCATTTGCAGGGCCCAACTATGGCTACACCTTC. The entire variable domain, with the rest obtained from reference TRBV18 and TRBJ1-2, is as follows: NAGVMQNPRHLVRRRGQEARLRCSPMKGHSHVYWYRQLPEEGLKFMVYLQKENIIDESGMPKERFSAEFPKEGPSILRIQQVVRGDSAAYFCASSPFAGPNYGYTFGSGTRLTVV.

In regard to this clonotype: At one of its ends the junction is not consistent with the germline gene, which may arise from a read error. The chain is built from TRBV5-6 and TRBJ2-2, with a tentative D call TRBD2 (5 bases). The length of the CDR3 is 18 residues. Germline V gene lookup returns CDR1 SGHDT and CDR2 YYEEEE. CDR3 coding DNA: TGTGCCAGCAGCTTGGAAGGACGGATCGGGAAGAACTCCGGGGAGCTGTTTTTT. Protein sequence: CASSLEGRIGKNSGELFF. Together with reference TRBV5-6 and TRBJ2-2, the CDR3 gives the full variable domain: DAGVTQSPTHLIKTRGQQVTLRCSPKSGHDTVSWYQQALGQGPQFIFQYYEEEERQRGNFPDRFSGHQFPNYSSELNVNALLLGDSALYLCASSLEGRIGKNSGELFFGEGSRLTVL.

This clonotype showed up many times. The gene calls are TRBV5-1 and TRBJ1-1, with D possibly being TRBD1 (6 bases). CDR1 is SGHRS, CDR2 YFSETQ, per germline. V was clipped by 7 bases and J by 0 bases, with 16 bases between them. The CDR3 loop spans 15 amino acids. This CDR3 reads CASAGDGLMNTEAFF. The CDR3 region has the DNA TGCGCCAGCGCAGGGGACGGACTAATGAACACTGAAGCTTTCTTT.

This chain links TRBV11-2 with TRBJ2-2; no clear D gene. The V gene's germline CDR1 is SGHAT and CDR2 FQNNGV. Trimming left V 3 bases short and J 2 bases short, with 25 bases between. The CDR3 loop spans 20 amino acids. DNA for the CDR3: TGTGCCAGCAGCTTGGGTCTGGGGTTCAGCCCTCCACGTAACACCGGGGAGCTGTTTTTT. This encodes CASSLGLGFSPPRNTGELFF.

This clonotype was counted at least ten times. This chain joins TRBV7-8 and TRBJ2-3, with TRBD2 matching 8 bases. The CDR3 runs to 16 residues. Germline V gene lookup returns CDR1 SGHVS and CDR2 FQNEAQ. The V gene end was trimmed by 5 bases and the J gene end by 4 bases; junction bases not matched to a gene: 11. The CDR3 coding sequence is TGTGCCAGCAGCCAAGGGGCGGGAGGAGGGTCAGATACGCAGTATTTT. Its protein is CASSQGAGGGSDTQYF.

V and J are TRBV7-2 and TRBJ2-5, with 9 bases that match TRBD2. Unmatched junction bases numbered 13, after V lost 4 bases and J lost 4 bases. The CDR3 covers 17 residues. Germline CDR1 reads SGHTA; CDR2 reads FQGNSA. The CDR3 here is CASSWGIAGVAGETQYF. For the CDR3, the DNA is TGTGCCAGCAGCTGGGGGATAGCGGGAGTGGCTGGAGAGACCCAGTACTTC.

In this sample, this clonotype turned up many times. The gene calls are TRBV28 and TRBJ1-2; 8 nucleotides match TRBD1. The V gene's germline CDR1 is MDHEN and CDR2 SYDVKM. J lost 4 bases, V lost 3 bases, and 7 bases had no gene match. CDR3 length equals 15 residues. CDR3 residues: CASSFFSGQGYGYTF. CDR3 sequence (DNA): TGTGCCAGCAGTTTTTTCAGTGGACAGGGCTATGGCTACACCTTC.

This clonotype was observed at least ten times. The chain combines TRBV20-1 with TRBJ2-1; D gene ambiguous. Per the germline V gene, CDR1 is DFQATT and CDR2 is SNEGSKA (reference sequence). The length of the CDR3 is 13 residues. V was shortened by 6 bases and J by 6 bases, with 15 bases between the two germline ends. The CDR3 protein is CSAHYTRLNEQFF. The CDR3 nucleotides read TGCAGTGCCCATTATACCAGGCTCAATGAGCAGTTCTTC.

This clonotype was picked up many times. This chain links TRBV7-9 with TRBJ2-1; TRBD2 aligns across 7 bases. The CDR3 consists of 15 residues. Germline V gene data show CDR1 as SEHNR and CDR2 as FQNEAQ (reference sequence). V lost 5 bases and J lost 13; bases outside the gene matches: 17. CDR3 coding DNA: TGTGCCAGCAGCCAGGCCCCGCTCGATCCGGGACTACAGTTCTTC. Amino acid sequence: CASSQAPLDPGLQFF.

This clonotype was seen ten or more times. The V and J genes are TRBV2 and TRBJ2-6, with 7 bases aligning to TRBD2. This CDR3 is 20 amino acids long. CDR1 SNHLY and CDR2 FYNNEI come from the germline V gene. Trimming at V came to 3 bases and at J to 3 bases, leaving 17 bases not matched to a gene. The DNA for the CDR3 is TGTGCCAGCAGTGATTTGGGCCTTTTCGGGAGGCAAAGTGGGGCCAACGTCCTGACTTTC. Protein product: CASSDLGLFGRQSGANVLTF.

This clonotype was seen a handful of times. V is TRBV9 and J is TRBJ2-3; 12 bases fit TRBD2. The V segment lost 0 bases and the J segment 1 base; nucleotides outside the gene matches: 6. Germline CDR1 and CDR2: SGDLS and YYNGEE. The CDR3 sequence is 18 residues long. CDR3 region: CASSVVPSGRAGTDTQYF. As DNA, the CDR3 is TGTGCCAGCAGCGTAGTCCCTAGCGGGAGGGCCGGCACAGATACGCAGTATTTT.

The chain combines TRBV27 with TRBJ2-7; 8 bases are shared with TRBD2. Germline V gene lookup returns CDR1 MNHEY and CDR2 SMNVEV (reference sequence). Losses at the gene ends were 6 bases for V and 3 bases for J; bases not matched to a gene: 13. This CDR3 comprises 16 residues. This CDR3 is CASSRRSGSPVYEQYF. DNA for the CDR3: TGTGCCAGCAGCCGACGCAGCGGGAGTCCGGTCTACGAGCAGTACTTC.

This clonotype was observed many times. The chain combines TRBV12-3 or TRBV12-4 with TRBJ1-2; D remains unclear. The CDR3 covers 14 residues. Trimming left V 6 bases short and J 2 bases short, with 13 bases between. The CDR3 DNA sequence: TGTGCCAGCAGCCCCTCCTCGGGGAACTATGGCTACACCTTC. Its protein product is CASSPSSGNYGYTF.

The sample holds many counts of this clonotype. The rearrangement joins TRBV7-3 to TRBJ2-5; D possibly corresponds to TRBD2 (5 bases). The CDR3 has 15 residues. The germline gives CDR1 SGHTA, CDR2 FQGTGA. Trimming left V 2 bases short and J 1 base short, with 11 bases between. The chain's CDR3 is CASSLGLSGQETQYF. The CDR3 DNA is TGTGCCAGCAGCTTAGGTTTGAGCGGCCAAGAGACCCAGTACTTC.

As regards this clonotype: One end of the junction fails to match germline, which may point to a read error. The chain uses TRBV7-8 and TRBJ2-6; tentative D call: TRBD1 (5 bases). CDR3 size: 17 residues. Germline V CDR1 and CDR2: SGHVS, FQNEAQ. The CDR3, as DNA: TGTGCCAGCGGCCTGGCAGGGTTGAGCTCTGGGGCCAACGTCCCGACTTTC. It is translated as CASGLAGLSSGANVPTF.

This chain uses TRBV9 with TRBJ1-5; the match to TRBD1 covers 8 bases. This CDR3 contains 17 residues. In germline, CDR1 is SGDLS, CDR2 YYNGEE. V trimming: 2 bases; J trimming: 4 bases; junction bases outside the gene matches: 11. The CDR3 DNA reads TGTGCCAGCAGCGTTGACAGGGGCTCGGGGAGTAATCAGCCCCAGCATTTT. It codes for CASSVDRGSGSNQPQHF.

The chain couples TRBV7-9 to TRBJ2-1; D unclear. Germline lookup yields CDR1 SEHNR and CDR2 FQNEAQ (reference sequence). Trimming stripped 9 bases from V and 0 bases from J, with 15 bases between. CDR3 size: 15 residues. The CDR3 DNA sequence: TGTGCCAGAAGCCAAGATCAGAGCTCCTACAATGAGCAGTTCTTC. As protein: CARSQDQSSYNEQFF. The variable domain in full, with the rest retrieved from reference TRBV7-9 and TRBJ2-1, is DTGVSQNPRHKITKRGQNVTFRCDPISEHNRLYWYRQTLGQGPEFLTYFQNEAQLEKSRLLSDRFSAERPKGSFSTLEIQRTEQGDSAMYLCARSQDQSSYNEQFFGPGTRLTVL.

This clonotype was recorded a few times. The chain combines TRBV11-1 with TRBJ2-1; D not certain. This CDR3 is 11 amino acids long. Trimming removed 4 bases from V and 9 bases from J, with 7 bases in between. Germline V CDR1 and CDR2: SGHAT, FQDESV (reference sequence). CDR3 nucleotides: TGTGCCAGCAGCTCCCGCCGTGAGCAGTTCTTC. Amino acid sequence: CASSSRREQFF. Full variable domain (rest looked up from reference TRBV11-1 and TRBJ2-1): EAEVAQSPRYKITEKSQAVAFWCDPISGHATLYWYRQILGQGPELLVQFQDESVVDDSQLPKDRFSAERLKGVDSTLKIQPAELGDSAMYLCASSSRREQFFGPGTRLTVL.